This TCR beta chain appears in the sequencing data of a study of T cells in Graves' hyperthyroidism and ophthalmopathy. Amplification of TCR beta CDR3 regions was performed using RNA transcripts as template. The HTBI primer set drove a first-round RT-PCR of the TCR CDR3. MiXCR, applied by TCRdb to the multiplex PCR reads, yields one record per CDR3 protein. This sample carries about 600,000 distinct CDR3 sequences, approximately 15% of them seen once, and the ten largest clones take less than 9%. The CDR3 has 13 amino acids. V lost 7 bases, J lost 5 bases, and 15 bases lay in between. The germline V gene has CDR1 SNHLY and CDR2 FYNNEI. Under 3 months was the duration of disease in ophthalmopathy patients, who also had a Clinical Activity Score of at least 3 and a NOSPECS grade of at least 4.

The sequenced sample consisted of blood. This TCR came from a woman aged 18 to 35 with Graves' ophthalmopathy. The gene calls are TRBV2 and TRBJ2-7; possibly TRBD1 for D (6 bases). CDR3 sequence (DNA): TGTGCCAGCAAGAAGTTCTGGACAGACGAGCAGTACTTC. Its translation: CASKKFWTDEQYF.